These T cell receptor beta chains were read from a single sample in a study of blood T cell repertoires in COVID-19. Sequencing was performed with immunoSEQ multiplex PCR; in TCRdb, only in-frame clones are kept and a portion is missing. The sample holds 95,000 to 100,000 clones, 85% seen once. The material sequenced was peripheral blood. The receptors here all came from a woman aged 70 to 79 with active or convalescent COVID-19. The CDR3 runs from the conserved cysteine through the conserved F or W. A D gene is named only where the DNA matches it firmly. Rows may omit the clone size; those that give it use once, few, many or a size class.

d_gene: -; j_gene: TRBJ1-2; abundance: -; v_gene: TRBV6-1; CDR3aa: CASSEADGTLSGYTF; CDR3nt: TGTGCCAGCAGTGAAGCGGACGGGACACTTAGCGGCTACACCTTC
d_gene: -; j_gene: TRBJ2-1; abundance: -; v_gene: TRBV28; CDR3aa: CASSETQSSYNEQFF; CDR3nt: TGTGCCAGCAGTGAGACACAAAGCTCCTACAATGAGCAGTTCTTC
d_gene: -; j_gene: TRBJ1-1; abundance: -; v_gene: TRBV29-1; CDR3aa: CSVDRGELAFF; CDR3nt: TGCAGCGTTGATAGGGGTGAGTTGGCTTTCTTT
d_gene: -; j_gene: TRBJ2-5; abundance: -; v_gene: TRBV2; CDR3aa: CASSEEFPYF; CDR3nt: TGTGCCAGCAGTGAGGAGTTTCCGTACTTC
d_gene: -; j_gene: TRBJ1-2; abundance: -; v_gene: TRBV7-9; CDR3aa: CASSLATGREMYTF; CDR3nt: TGTGCCAGCAGCTTAGCGACAGGTCGTGAGATGTACACCTTC
d_gene: -; j_gene: TRBJ2-3; abundance: many; v_gene: TRBV4-1; CDR3aa: CASSQDRTPTDTQYF; CDR3nt: TGCGCCAGCAGCCAAGATAGGACTCCCACAGATACGCAGTATTTT
d_gene: TRBD2; j_gene: TRBJ2-1; abundance: -; v_gene: TRBV2; CDR3aa: CASSVLADNEQFF; CDR3nt: TGTGCCAGCAGTGTCCTAGCGGACAATGAGCAGTTCTTC
d_gene: TRBD1; j_gene: TRBJ2-6; abundance: -; v_gene: TRBV6-2/TRBV6-3; CDR3aa: CASSYQTGPNVLTF; CDR3nt: TGTGCCAGCAGTTACCAGACAGGGCCCAACGTCCTGACTTTC
d_gene: TRBD1; j_gene: TRBJ1-3; abundance: -; v_gene: TRBV5-1; CDR3aa: CASSERTGGGNTIYF; CDR3nt: TGCGCCAGCAGCGAAAGGACAGGGGGTGGAAACACCATATATTTT
d_gene: -; j_gene: TRBJ2-7; abundance: -; v_gene: TRBV7-2; CDR3aa: CASSLEQGPYEQYF; CDR3nt: TGTGCCAGCAGCTTAGAACAGGGACCCTACGAGCAGTACTTC
d_gene: -; j_gene: TRBJ1-4; abundance: -; v_gene: TRBV3-1/TRBV3-2; CDR3aa: CASSRLPGGQGNEKLFF; CDR3nt: TGTGCCAGCAGCCGACTTCCAGGTGGGCAGGGTAATGAAAAACTGTTTTTT
d_gene: TRBD1; j_gene: TRBJ1-3; abundance: -; v_gene: TRBV28; CDR3aa: CASSRGLNTIYF; CDR3nt: TGTGCCAGCTCCAGGGGGCTTAACACCATATATTTT
d_gene: TRBD1; j_gene: TRBJ1-1; abundance: once; v_gene: TRBV5-1; CDR3aa: CASSPTGGSNTEAFF; CDR3nt: TGCGCCAGCAGCCCCACAGGGGGGTCGAACACTGAAGCTTTCTTT
d_gene: TRBD1; j_gene: TRBJ1-1; abundance: -; v_gene: TRBV7-9; CDR3aa: CASRETGETEAFF; CDR3nt: TGTGCCAGCAGGGAAACAGGGGAGACTGAAGCTTTCTTT
d_gene: -; j_gene: TRBJ2-7; abundance: -; v_gene: TRBV5-1; CDR3aa: CASSLDITEQGRQYF; CDR3nt: TGCGCCAGCAGCTTGGATATCACGGAACAGGGAAGGCAGTACTTC
d_gene: -; j_gene: TRBJ2-3; abundance: -; v_gene: TRBV6-1; CDR3aa: CASSEGGLGTDTQYF; CDR3nt: TGTGCCAGCAGTGAAGGGGGGCTAGGCACAGATACGCAGTATTTT
d_gene: TRBD2; j_gene: TRBJ2-3; abundance: -; v_gene: TRBV7-9; CDR3aa: CASSFSGLAGPTDTQYF; CDR3nt: TGTGCCAGCAGCTTCTCCGGACTAGCGGGGCCCACAGATACGCAGTATTTT
d_gene: -; j_gene: TRBJ1-5; abundance: -; v_gene: TRBV4-3; CDR3aa: CASSQGQAQPQHF; CDR3nt: TGCGCCAGCAGCCAAGGGCAGGCCCAGCCCCAGCATTTT
d_gene: TRBD2; j_gene: TRBJ2-7; abundance: -; v_gene: TRBV2; CDR3aa: CASTPGTSGGVYEQYF; CDR3nt: TGTGCCAGCACCCCTGGGACTAGCGGGGGGGTATACGAGCAGTACTTC
d_gene: -; j_gene: TRBJ1-2; abundance: -; v_gene: TRBV12-3/TRBV12-4; CDR3aa: CASSLYGYTF; CDR3nt: TGTGCCAGCAGCTTGTATGGCTACACCTTC
d_gene: TRBD1; j_gene: TRBJ1-2; abundance: -; v_gene: TRBV2; CDR3aa: CASSETLTGEYGYTF; CDR3nt: TGTGCCAGCAGCGAGACCTTGACAGGGGAATATGGCTACACCTTC
d_gene: TRBD1; j_gene: TRBJ1-1; abundance: -; v_gene: TRBV10-3; CDR3aa: CAISDLDRGNTEAFF; CDR3nt: TGTGCCATCAGTGACTTGGACAGGGGCAACACTGAAGCTTTCTTT
d_gene: TRBD2; j_gene: TRBJ2-7; abundance: -; v_gene: TRBV27; CDR3aa: CASSSGTSGRAYEQYF; CDR3nt: TGTGCCAGCAGCTCCGGGACTAGCGGGAGGGCCTACGAGCAGTACTTC
d_gene: TRBD1; j_gene: TRBJ1-5; abundance: -; v_gene: TRBV19; CDR3aa: CASSISLGQGTSNQPQHF; CDR3nt: TGTGCCAGTAGTATATCTCTGGGACAGGGTACCAGCAATCAGCCCCAGCATTTT
d_gene: -; j_gene: TRBJ2-3; abundance: -; v_gene: TRBV28; CDR3aa: CASSSRTEYTDTQYF; CDR3nt: TGTGCCAGCAGTTCTAGGACAGAATACACAGATACGCAGTATTTT
d_gene: TRBD1; j_gene: TRBJ2-1; abundance: -; v_gene: TRBV30; CDR3aa: CAWSPGTGGNEQFF; CDR3nt: TGTGCCTGGAGCCCCGGGACAGGAGGGAATGAGCAGTTCTTC
d_gene: -; j_gene: TRBJ2-3; abundance: -; v_gene: TRBV7-9; CDR3aa: CASSFSTSTDTQYF; CDR3nt: TGTGCCAGCAGCTTCTCCACTAGCACAGATACGCAGTATTTT
d_gene: TRBD2; j_gene: TRBJ2-7; abundance: -; v_gene: TRBV6-2/TRBV6-3; CDR3aa: CASSTTSGTSYEQYF; CDR3nt: TGTGCCAGCAGTACTACTAGCGGGACAAGTTACGAGCAGTACTTC
d_gene: TRBD1; j_gene: TRBJ1-1; abundance: once; v_gene: TRBV6-2/TRBV6-3; CDR3aa: CASSRPGTGNSEAFF; CDR3nt: TGTGCCAGCAGTCGGCCCGGGACAGGGAATAGTGAAGCTTTCTTT
d_gene: -; j_gene: TRBJ2-7; abundance: -; v_gene: TRBV6-5; CDR3aa: CASTSLTTYEQYF; CDR3nt: TGTGCCAGCACTTCTTTGACTACCTACGAGCAGTACTTC
d_gene: TRBD2; j_gene: TRBJ2-7; abundance: -; v_gene: TRBV28; CDR3aa: CASTESAGHREQYF; CDR3nt: TGTGCCAGCACCGAGTCAGCGGGGCACAGGGAGCAGTACTTC
d_gene: -; j_gene: TRBJ1-6; abundance: -; v_gene: TRBV7-2; CDR3aa: CASSLVGPYNSPLHF; CDR3nt: TGTGCCAGCAGCTTAGTGGGGCCCTATAATTCACCCCTCCACTTT
d_gene: -; j_gene: TRBJ2-5; abundance: -; v_gene: TRBV3-1/TRBV3-2; CDR3aa: CASSRAIETQYF; CDR3nt: TGTGCCAGCAGCCGTGCGATAGAGACCCAGTACTTC
d_gene: -; j_gene: TRBJ1-3; abundance: once; v_gene: TRBV28; CDR3aa: CASRGGGFWGTGNTIYF; CDR3nt: TGTGCCAGCAGGGGGGGAGGTTTTTGGGGCACTGGAAACACCATATATTTT
d_gene: -; j_gene: TRBJ2-1; abundance: -; v_gene: TRBV11-3; CDR3aa: CASSDWSSYNEQFF; CDR3nt: TGTGCCAGCTCTGACTGGAGCTCCTACAATGAGCAGTTCTTC
d_gene: -; j_gene: TRBJ1-4; abundance: -; v_gene: TRBV7-2; CDR3aa: CASSSELNEKLFF; CDR3nt: TGTGCCAGCAGCTCGGAGCTTAATGAAAAACTGTTTTTT
d_gene: TRBD1; j_gene: TRBJ1-3; abundance: -; v_gene: TRBV27; CDR3aa: CASRQGASGNTIYF; CDR3nt: TGTGCCAGCAGACAGGGGGCTTCTGGAAACACCATATATTTT
d_gene: -; j_gene: TRBJ1-4; abundance: -; v_gene: TRBV2; CDR3aa: CASSGTVPTTNEKLFF; CDR3nt: TGTGCCAGCAGTGGGACAGTTCCGACAACTAATGAAAAACTGTTTTTT
d_gene: TRBD1; j_gene: TRBJ2-3; abundance: -; v_gene: TRBV5-1; CDR3aa: CASCRDRDPDTQYF; CDR3nt: TGCGCCAGCTGCCGGGACAGGGACCCAGATACGCAGTATTTT
d_gene: -; j_gene: TRBJ1-1; abundance: -; v_gene: TRBV20-1; CDR3aa: CSASGRGTEAFF; CDR3nt: TGCAGTGCTAGTGGGCGGGGAACTGAAGCTTTCTTT
d_gene: -; j_gene: TRBJ2-7; abundance: -; v_gene: TRBV11-2; CDR3aa: CASSFVSTDYEQYF; CDR3nt: TGTGCCAGCAGCTTTGTCTCTACAGACTACGAGCAGTACTTC
d_gene: TRBD2; j_gene: TRBJ2-7; abundance: -; v_gene: TRBV7-9; CDR3aa: CASSPGTIYEQYF; CDR3nt: TGTGCCAGCAGCCCCGGGACTATCTACGAGCAGTACTTC
d_gene: TRBD2; j_gene: TRBJ2-4; abundance: -; v_gene: TRBV11-3; CDR3aa: CASSPPGLAGTHGAKNIQYF; CDR3nt: TGTGCCAGCAGCCCCCCCGGACTAGCGGGGACCCATGGGGCCAAAAACATTCAGTACTTC
d_gene: TRBD1; j_gene: TRBJ1-1; abundance: -; v_gene: TRBV18; CDR3aa: CASSPRQGGNTEAFF; CDR3nt: TGTGCCAGCTCACCTAGACAGGGGGGGAACACTGAAGCTTTCTTT
d_gene: -; j_gene: TRBJ2-6; abundance: -; v_gene: TRBV28; CDR3aa: CASTLQGAGANVLTF; CDR3nt: TGTGCCAGCACTCTACAGGGAGCTGGGGCCAACGTCCTGACTTTC
d_gene: -; j_gene: TRBJ1-2; abundance: -; v_gene: TRBV5-6; CDR3aa: CASSLGPLEYGYTF; CDR3nt: TGTGCCAGCAGCTTGGGGCCGTTGGAGTATGGCTACACCTTC
d_gene: -; j_gene: TRBJ1-2; abundance: once; v_gene: TRBV6-5; CDR3aa: CASAPWGEDYGYTF; CDR3nt: TGTGCCAGCGCCCCTTGGGGAGAGGACTATGGCTACACCTTC
d_gene: TRBD1; j_gene: TRBJ1-2; abundance: -; v_gene: TRBV9; CDR3aa: CASSEGQGGYGYTF; CDR3nt: TGTGCCAGCAGCGAAGGACAGGGGGGGTATGGCTACACCTTC
d_gene: TRBD1; j_gene: TRBJ1-5; abundance: -; v_gene: TRBV6-2/TRBV6-3; CDR3aa: CASSYPAGGLSNQPQHF; CDR3nt: TGTGCCAGCAGTTACCCCGCAGGGGGCTTGAGCAATCAGCCCCAGCATTTT